The clone carrying this T cell receptor (beta chain) was detected only once. The entry originates in a study of CD8 T cells in Susac syndrome. The sequenced target, TCR beta, came from blood CD8+ and CD4+ T cells. Isolation of CD8+ and CD4+ T cells was performed negatively, whereas enrichment of TEMRA cells was done by FACS. An input of about 0.5 to 1 ug of RNA was subjected to reverse transcription using random hexamers. Amplification of TCR beta CDR3 spanned 54 Vbeta and 13 Jbeta via immunoSEQ multiplex PCR. Each CDR3 protein gets one entry after TCRdb re-called the immunoSEQ multiplex PCR reads with MiXCR. The sample includes over 130,000 distinct CDR3 sequences, approximately 95% of them seen just once. The CDR3 contains 14 residues. Trimming took 2 bases from V and 6 from J; bases not matched to a gene: 1. Germline V gene lookup returns CDR1 MNHEY and CDR2 SVGEGT.

The chain recombines TRBV6-2 or TRBV6-3 with TRBJ1-5; TRBD1 aligns across 10 bases. This TCR derives from a human donor with multiple sclerosis. The sample was CD4+ T cells from PBMCs. The CDR3 DNA reads as TGTGCCAGCAGTTACGGACAGGGGGTTCAGCCCCAGCATTTT. Translating it yields CASSYGQGVQPQHF.